This paragraph reports one T cell receptor (beta chain). The data belong to a study of T cell changes during pregnancy in multiple sclerosis. Here immunoSEQ multiplex PCR was the method, and the copy in TCRdb shows in-frame clones only, minus some. The sample lists 30,000 to 45,000 clones; roughly nine tenths were seen once. This CDR3 region has 14 residues. V lost 1 base and J lost 4, with 11 bases in between. Germline lookup yields CDR1 SEHNR and CDR2 FQNEAQ (reference sequence). This sequence originates from a female donor with multiple sclerosis, enrolled in a pregnancy study. The source was CD8+ T cells from peripheral blood mononuclear cells, collected before pregnancy. This chain connects TRBV7-9 to TRBJ2-7; D is perhaps TRBD1 (6 bases). In DNA, the CDR3 is TGTGCCAGCAGCTTAGGTGGACAGTATTACGAGCAGTACTTC. It translates to CASSLGGQYYEQYF.